This T cell receptor beta chain came from a study of Tregs in tolerant kidney transplant recipients. Of note for this clone: Its antigen is undetermined.

Method: immunoSEQ multiplex PCR; TCRdb's copy keeps in-frame clones and lacks some. Among about 240,000 clones listed, around 81% were seen once. Unstimulated Tregs (CD4+CD25+CD127-) and CD4+CD25- non-Tregs were sorted from PBMCs. Study-wide results and caveats: Activated donor B cell expansion appeared to reveal the most relevant donor-specific TCRbeta repertoire.

V gave up 4 bases and J gave up 3 bases, with 14 bases separating them. This CDR3 region has 15 residues. CDR1 and CDR2 (germline): SGHDT, YYEEEE. This chain joins TRBV5-6 and TRBJ2-4, with D perhaps matching TRBD2 (6 bases). The source of this sequence is a human donor in good health. Sequencing was carried out using CD4+ T cells from blood. The CDR3 sequence is CASSLADGGKNIQYF. Here the CDR3 DNA reads TGTGCCAGCAGCCTTGCAGACGGGGGCAAAAACATTCAGTACTTC.